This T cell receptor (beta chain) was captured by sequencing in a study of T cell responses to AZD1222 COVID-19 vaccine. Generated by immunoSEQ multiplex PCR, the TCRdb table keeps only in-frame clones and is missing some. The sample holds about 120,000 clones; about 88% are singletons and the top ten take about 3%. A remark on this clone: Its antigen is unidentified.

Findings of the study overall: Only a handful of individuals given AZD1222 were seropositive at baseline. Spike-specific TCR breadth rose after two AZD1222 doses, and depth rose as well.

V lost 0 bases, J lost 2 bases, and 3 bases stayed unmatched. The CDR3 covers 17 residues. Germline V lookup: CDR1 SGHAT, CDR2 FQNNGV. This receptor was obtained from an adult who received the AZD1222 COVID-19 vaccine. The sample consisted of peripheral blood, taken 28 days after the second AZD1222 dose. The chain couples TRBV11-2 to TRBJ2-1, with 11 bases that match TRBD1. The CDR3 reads CASSLEPGQGAYNEQFF. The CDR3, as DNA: TGTGCCAGCAGCTTAGAGCCGGGACAGGGGGCCTACAATGAGCAGTTCTTC.